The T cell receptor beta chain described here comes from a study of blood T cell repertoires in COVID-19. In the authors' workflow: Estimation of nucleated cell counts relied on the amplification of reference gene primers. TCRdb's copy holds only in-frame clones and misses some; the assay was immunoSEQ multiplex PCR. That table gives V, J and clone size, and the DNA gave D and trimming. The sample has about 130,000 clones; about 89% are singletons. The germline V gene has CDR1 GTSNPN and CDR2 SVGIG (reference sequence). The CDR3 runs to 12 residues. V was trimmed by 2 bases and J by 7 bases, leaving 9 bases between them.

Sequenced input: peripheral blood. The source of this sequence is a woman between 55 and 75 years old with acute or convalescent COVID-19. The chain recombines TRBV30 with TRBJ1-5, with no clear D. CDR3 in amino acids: CAWSRLGQPQHF. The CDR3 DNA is TGTGCCTGGAGTCGACTTGGCCAGCCCCAGCATTTT.